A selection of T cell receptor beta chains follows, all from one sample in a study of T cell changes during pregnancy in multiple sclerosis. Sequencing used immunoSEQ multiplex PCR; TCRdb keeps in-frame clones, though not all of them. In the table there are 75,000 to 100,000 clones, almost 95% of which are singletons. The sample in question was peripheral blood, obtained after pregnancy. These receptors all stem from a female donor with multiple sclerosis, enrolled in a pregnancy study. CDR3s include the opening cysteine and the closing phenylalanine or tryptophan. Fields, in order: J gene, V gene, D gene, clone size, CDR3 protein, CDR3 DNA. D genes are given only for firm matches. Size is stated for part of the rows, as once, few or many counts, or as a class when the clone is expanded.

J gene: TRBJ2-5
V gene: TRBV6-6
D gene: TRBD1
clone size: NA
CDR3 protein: CASSKDRVGTQYF
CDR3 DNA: TGTGCCAGCAGTAAAGACAGGGTCGGGACCCAGTACTTC

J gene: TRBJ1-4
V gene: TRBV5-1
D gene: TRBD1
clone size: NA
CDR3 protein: CASSLRLQGANEKLFF
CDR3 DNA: TGCGCCAGCAGCCTCCGGCTCCAGGGGGCGAATGAAAAACTGTTTTTT

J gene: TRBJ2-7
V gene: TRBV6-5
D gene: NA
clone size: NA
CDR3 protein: CASREGYEQYF
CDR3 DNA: TGTGCCAGCAGGGAGGGGTACGAGCAGTACTTC

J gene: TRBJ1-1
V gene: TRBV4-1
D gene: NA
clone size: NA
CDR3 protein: CASALGASEIFGTEAFF
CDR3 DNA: TGCGCCAGCGCGTTGGGGGCGAGTGAAATATTTGGCACTGAAGCTTTCTTT

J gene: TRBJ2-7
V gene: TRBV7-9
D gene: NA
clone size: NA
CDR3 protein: CASSLGGTYEQYF
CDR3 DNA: TGTGCCAGCAGCTTAGGAGGGACCTACGAGCAGTACTTC

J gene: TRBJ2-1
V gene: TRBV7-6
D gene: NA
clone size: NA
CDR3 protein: CASMASPSYNEQFF
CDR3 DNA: TGTGCCAGCATGGCTTCCCCTTCCTACAATGAGCAGTTCTTC

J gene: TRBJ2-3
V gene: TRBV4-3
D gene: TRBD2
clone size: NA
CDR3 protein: CASSQDPGASGGGGTQYF
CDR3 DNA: TGCGCCAGCAGCCAAGATCCCGGGGCGAGCGGGGGGGGTGGTACGCAGTATTTT

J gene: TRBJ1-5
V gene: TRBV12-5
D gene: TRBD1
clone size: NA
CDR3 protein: CASGPPGQGIHQPQHF
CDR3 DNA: TGTGCTAGTGGTCCCCCCGGACAGGGGATCCATCAGCCCCAGCATTTT

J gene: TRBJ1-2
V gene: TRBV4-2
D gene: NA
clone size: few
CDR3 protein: CASSQGSADNYGYTF
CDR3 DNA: TGTGCCAGCAGCCAAGGGTCGGCGGATAACTATGGCTACACCTTC

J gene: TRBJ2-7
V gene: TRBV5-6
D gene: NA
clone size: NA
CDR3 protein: CASSLFHIREQYF
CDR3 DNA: TGTGCCAGCAGCTTGTTTCACATTCGAGAGCAGTACTTC

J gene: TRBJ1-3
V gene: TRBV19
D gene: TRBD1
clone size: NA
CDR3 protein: CASMRGRGLDGNTIYF
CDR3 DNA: TGTGCCAGTATGAGGGGAAGGGGGCTGGATGGAAACACCATATATTTT

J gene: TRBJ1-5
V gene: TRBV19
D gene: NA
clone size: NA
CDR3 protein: CASSISRNQPQHF
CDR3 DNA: TGTGCCAGTAGTATAAGTAGAAATCAGCCCCAGCATTTT

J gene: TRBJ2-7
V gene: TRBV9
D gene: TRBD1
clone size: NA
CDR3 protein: CASSPTGDYEQYF
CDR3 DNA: TGTGCCAGCAGCCCGACAGGGGATTACGAGCAGTACTTC

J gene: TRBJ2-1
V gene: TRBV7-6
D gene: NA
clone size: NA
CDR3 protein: CASSRLGEQFF
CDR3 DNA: TGTGCCAGCAGCCGCCTGGGCGAGCAGTTCTTC

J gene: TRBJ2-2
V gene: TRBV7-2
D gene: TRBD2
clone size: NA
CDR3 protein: CASSWAPLAGATGELFF
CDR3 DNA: TGTGCCAGCAGCTGGGCCCCGCTAGCGGGAGCCACCGGGGAGCTGTTTTTT

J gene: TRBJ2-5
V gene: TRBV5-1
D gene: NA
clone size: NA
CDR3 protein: CASSLRTTQTQYF
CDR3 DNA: TGCGCCAGCAGCTTGCGCACCACTCAGACCCAGTACTTC

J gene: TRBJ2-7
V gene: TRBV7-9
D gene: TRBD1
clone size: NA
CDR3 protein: CASSSIPTGSYEQYF
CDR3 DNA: TGTGCCAGCAGCTCGATACCGACAGGGTCCTACGAGCAGTACTTC

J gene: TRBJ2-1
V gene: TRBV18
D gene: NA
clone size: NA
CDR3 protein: CASSPFGQEQFF
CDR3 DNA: TGTGCCAGCTCACCTTTCGGTCAAGAGCAGTTCTTC

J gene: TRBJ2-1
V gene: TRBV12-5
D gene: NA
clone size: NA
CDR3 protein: CASGLQLAVGPTYNEQFF
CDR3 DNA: TGTGCTAGTGGTTTGCAATTAGCGGTCGGGCCGACCTACAATGAGCAGTTCTTC

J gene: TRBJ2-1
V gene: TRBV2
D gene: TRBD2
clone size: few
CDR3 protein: CASSGMGSGGINSYNEQFF
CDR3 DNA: TGTGCCAGCAGTGGAATGGGTAGCGGGGGAATAAACTCCTACAATGAGCAGTTCTTC

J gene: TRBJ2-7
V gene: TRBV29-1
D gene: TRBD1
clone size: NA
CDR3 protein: CSVRRDRANEQYF
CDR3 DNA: TGCAGCGTGCGTCGGGACAGGGCCAACGAGCAGTACTTC

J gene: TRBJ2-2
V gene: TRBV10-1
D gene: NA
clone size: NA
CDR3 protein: CASSESRRQTGELFF
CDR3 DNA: TGCGCCAGCAGTGAGTCGAGGCGTCAAACCGGGGAGCTGTTTTTT

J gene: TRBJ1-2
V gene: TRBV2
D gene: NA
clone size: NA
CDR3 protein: CATNKGVAPVGYTF
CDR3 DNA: TGTGCCACTAATAAGGGGGTCGCTCCGGTTGGCTACACCTTC

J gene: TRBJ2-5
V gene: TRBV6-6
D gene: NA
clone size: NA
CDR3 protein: CASTFAGAEETQYF
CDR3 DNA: TGTGCCAGCACCTTTGCGGGGGCCGAAGAGACCCAGTACTTC

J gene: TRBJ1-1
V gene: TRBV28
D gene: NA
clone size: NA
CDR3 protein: CASSKNRARLTNTEAFF
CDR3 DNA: TGTGCCAGCAGTAAAAACAGGGCCCGGTTGACGAACACTGAAGCTTTCTTT

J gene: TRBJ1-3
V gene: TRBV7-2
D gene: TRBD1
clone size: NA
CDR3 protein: CASSSSRTGVHDKRNTIYF
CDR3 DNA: TGTGCCAGCAGCTCATCCAGGACAGGGGTCCATGATAAGAGAAACACCATATATTTT

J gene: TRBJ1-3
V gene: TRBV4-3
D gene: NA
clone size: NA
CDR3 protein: CASSQDWTAGNTIYF
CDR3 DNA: TGCGCCAGCAGCCAAGATTGGACAGCCGGAAACACCATATATTTT

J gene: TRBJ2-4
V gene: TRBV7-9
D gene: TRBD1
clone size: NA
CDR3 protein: CASSTAGTGKDIQYF
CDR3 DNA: TGTGCCAGCAGCACCGCCGGGACAGGGAAGGACATTCAGTACTTC

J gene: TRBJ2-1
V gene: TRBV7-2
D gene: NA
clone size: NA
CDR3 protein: CASRSRAGNEQFF
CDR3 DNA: TGTGCCAGCAGAAGTAGGGCGGGGAATGAGCAGTTCTTC

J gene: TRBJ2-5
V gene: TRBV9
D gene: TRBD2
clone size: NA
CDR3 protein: CASSVVRVGGAQYF
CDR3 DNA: TGTGCCAGCAGCGTAGTGCGGGTTGGGGGGGCCCAGTACTTC

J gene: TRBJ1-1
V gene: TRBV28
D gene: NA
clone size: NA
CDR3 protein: CASSLTGLGYTRRSSEAFF
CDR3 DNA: TGTGCCAGCAGTCTCACAGGTCTCGGCTACACCCGAAGAAGTTCCGAAGCTTTCTTT

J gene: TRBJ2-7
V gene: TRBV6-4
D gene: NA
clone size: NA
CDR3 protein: CASSDPPWQANALYEQYF
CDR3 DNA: TGTGCCAGCAGTGATCCCCCGTGGCAGGCCAACGCTCTCTACGAGCAGTACTTC

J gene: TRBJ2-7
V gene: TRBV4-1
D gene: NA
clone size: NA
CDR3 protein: CASSPEFSYEQYF
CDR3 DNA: TGCGCCAGCAGCCCAGAGTTTAGCTACGAGCAGTACTTC

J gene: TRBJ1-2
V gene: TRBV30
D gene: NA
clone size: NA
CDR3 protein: CAWSTQGLDGYTF
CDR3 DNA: TGTGCCTGGTCCACCCAGGGACTAGATGGCTACACCTTC

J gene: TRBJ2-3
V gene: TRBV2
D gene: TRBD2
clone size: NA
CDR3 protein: CASSVSRTSGKRAVSTDTQYF
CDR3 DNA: TGTGCCAGCAGTGTATCTCGGACTAGCGGGAAGCGGGCTGTGAGCACAGATACGCAGTATTTT

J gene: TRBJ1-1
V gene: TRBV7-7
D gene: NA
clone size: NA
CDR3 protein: CASSVTMNTEAFF
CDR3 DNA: TGTGCCAGCAGCGTGACAATGAACACTGAAGCTTTCTTT

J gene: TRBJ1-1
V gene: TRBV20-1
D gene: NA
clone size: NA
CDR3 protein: CSAYENTEAFF
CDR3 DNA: TGCAGTGCCTATGAGAACACTGAAGCTTTCTTT

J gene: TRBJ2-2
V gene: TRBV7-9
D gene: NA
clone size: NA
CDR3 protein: CASSLGLLRGNTGELFF
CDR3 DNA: TGTGCCAGCAGCTTAGGGCTATTGCGGGGGAACACCGGGGAGCTGTTTTTT

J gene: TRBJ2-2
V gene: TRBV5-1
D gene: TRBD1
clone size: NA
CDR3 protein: CASTPKAGGNTGELFF
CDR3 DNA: TGCGCCAGCACCCCAAAGGCAGGGGGTAACACCGGGGAGCTGTTTTTT

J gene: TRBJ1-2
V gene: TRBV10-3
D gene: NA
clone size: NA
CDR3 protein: CAITSGGRASYGYTF
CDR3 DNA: TGTGCCATCACCTCTGGGGGCAGGGCAAGCTATGGCTACACCTTC

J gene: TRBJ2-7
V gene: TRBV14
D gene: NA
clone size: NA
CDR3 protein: CASSQARGSGNYEQYF
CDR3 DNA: TGTGCCAGCAGCCAAGCAAGGGGGAGTGGGAACTACGAGCAGTACTTC

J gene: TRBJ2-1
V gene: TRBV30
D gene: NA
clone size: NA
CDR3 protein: CAWNGGSTYNEQFF
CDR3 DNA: TGTGCCTGGAACGGTGGGAGTACCTACAATGAGCAGTTCTTC

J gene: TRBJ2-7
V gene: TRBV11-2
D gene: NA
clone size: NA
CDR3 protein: CASSLEVLGGYEQYF
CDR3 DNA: TGTGCCAGCAGCTTAGAAGTTCTAGGTGGCTACGAGCAGTACTTC